These 32 T cell receptor beta chains came from one sample sequenced in a study of T-cell memory formation after mild COVID-19. TCRdb called the 5' RACE reads again in MiXCR, with one record for every CDR3 protein. The sample gives some 210,000 distinct CDR3 sequences, 25% to 35% of which show up once; over 10% is in the top ten. The sample was PBMCs or a T cell subset sorted from them (not recorded which). These receptors were collected from an adult woman who had mild COVID-19 (a few samples of this study predate the infection). Cell type and time point are not known.

The chain links TRBV5-1 to TRBJ2-5; 10 bases line up with TRBD2. Germline loops: CDR1 SGHRS, CDR2 YFSETQ. The CDR3 sequence is 15 residues long. The V and J ends lost 2 bases and 5 bases, in that order; junction bases with no gene match: 6. This CDR3 is CASSLLAGTSETQYF. CDR3 bases: TGCGCCAGCAGCTTACTAGCGGGAACGTCGGAGACCCAGTACTTC.

The chain is built from TRBV30 and TRBJ2-5; TRBD1 might be the D (6 bases). This CDR3 region has 15 residues. Looked up from germline, CDR1 is GTSNPN and CDR2 is SVGIG (reference sequence). Trimming left V 2 bases short and J 7 bases short, with 20 bases between. DNA of the CDR3: TGTGCCTGGAGTAAAGGAACAGGGAACCGAGGGACCCAGTACTTC. Its translation: CAWSKGTGNRGTQYF.

The chain couples TRBV7-2 to TRBJ2-7; 9 bases are a match to TRBD1. CDR1 is SGHTA, CDR2 FQGNSA, per germline. The CDR3 has 14 amino acids. Trimming removed 5 bases from V and 2 bases from J; junction bases left unmatched: 4. CDR3 sequence: CASSRWTGAYEQYF. CDR3 nucleotide sequence: TGTGCCAGCAGCAGATGGACAGGGGCCTACGAGCAGTACTTC.

This clonotype has just one count. The chain carries TRBV12-3 or TRBV12-4 and TRBJ2-5, with 13 bases lining up with TRBD2. Unmatched junction bases numbered 3, after V lost 5 bases and J lost 6 bases. This CDR3 spans 14 amino acids. CDR3 sequence reads: CASSRTSGGKTQYF. The CDR3 nucleotides read TGTGCCAGCAGTCGGACTAGCGGGGGAAAGACCCAGTACTTC.

This chain connects TRBV5-8 to TRBJ1-2; D might be TRBD1 (5 bases). V was trimmed by 1 base and J by 6 bases, leaving 16 bases between them. The CDR3 contains 15 residues. From germline, CDR1 is SGHTS and CDR2 YDEGEE. The CDR3 protein is CASSLFRGVSHGYTF. CDR3 sequence (DNA): TGTGCCAGCAGCTTGTTTAGGGGCGTCAGCCATGGCTACACCTTC.

In its sample, this clonotype was seen once. The chain is built from TRBV5-1 and TRBJ2-1; TRBD2 matches at 8 bases. The CDR3 consists of 16 residues. V lost 4 bases to trimming and J lost 7 bases; unmatched junction nucleotides: 13. Germline values: CDR1 SGHRS, CDR2 YFSETQ. CDR3: CASSVGSGTRSNEQFF. The CDR3 coding sequence is TGCGCCAGCAGCGTGGGTAGCGGGACCCGGTCGAATGAGCAGTTCTTC.

A few counts support this clonotype. This chain uses TRBV11-2 with TRBJ2-1, with TRBD2 matching 12 bases. CDR3 length equals 17 residues. Germline lookup yields CDR1 SGHAT and CDR2 FQNNGV. With V trimmed by 2 bases and J by 9 bases, 11 bases remained unmatched. CDR3 nucleotides: TGTGCCAGCAGCTTATTCCGACTAGCGGGAGCCGGAAGTGAGCAGTTCTTC. This translates into CASSLFRLAGAGSEQFF.

V usage is TRBV2 and J usage is TRBJ2-5; 9 bases agree with TRBD2. The germline gives CDR1 SNHLY, CDR2 FYNNEI. The CDR3 length is 15 residues. Trimming cost V 3 bases and J 4 bases; bases outside gene matches: 6. This CDR3 is CASSDRTSDGETQYF. DNA for the CDR3: TGTGCCAGCAGTGATAGGACTAGCGATGGAGAGACCCAGTACTTC.

This chain uses TRBV10-3 with TRBJ2-3; D perhaps matches TRBD1 (6 bases). Germline values: CDR1 ENHRY, CDR2 SYGVKD. Trimming took off 4 bases at V and 1 base at J, with 9 bases between the two ends. The CDR3 has 14 amino acids. CDR3: CAISGQVGTDTQYF. The CDR3 DNA reads TGTGCCATCAGTGGACAGGTGGGCACAGATACGCAGTATTTT.

In its sample, this clonotype was seen a few times. The V and J genes are TRBV24-1 and TRBJ1-2, with 11 bases aligning to TRBD1. CDR3 length equals 13 residues. Germline assignment: CDR1 KGHDR and CDR2 SFDVKD. Trimming removed 11 bases from V and 8 bases from J; junction bases left unmatched: 9. DNA for the CDR3: TGTGCCATCGGGACAGGGGGGAGAGGAGGCTACACCTTC. This gives the protein CAIGTGGRGGYTF.

V is TRBV4-3 and J is TRBJ2-1; 10 bases are shared with TRBD2. V trimming: 0 bases; J trimming: 9 bases; junction bases outside the gene matches: 5. The CDR3 covers 15 residues. Germline CDR1 is LGHNA and CDR2 is YSLEER. The CDR3 spells CASSQDVSSGSEQFF. The CDR3 DNA reads as TGCGCCAGCAGCCAAGATGTGTCTAGCGGGAGTGAGCAGTTCTTC.

A few counts support this clonotype. The chain recombines TRBV20-1 with TRBJ2-1; the D call may be TRBD1 or TRBD2 (5 bases each). This CDR3 has 16 residues. Trimming pared 0 bases from V and 10 bases from J, leaving 22 bases between. CDR1 DFQATT and CDR2 SNEGSKA come from the germline V gene (reference sequence). The DNA for the CDR3 is TGCAGTGCTAGAGATCCGCAGGGACGAACTTTCCGGGAGCAGTTCTTC. It translates to CSARDPQGRTFREQFF.

The chain couples TRBV12-3 or TRBV12-4 to TRBJ2-3, with D possibly TRBD1 on 6 matching bases. CDR3 length: 14 amino acids. Between the trimmed V and J ends, which lost 3 bases and 1 base, there was a span of 8 bases. CDR3 sequence reads: CASSFRQGTDTQYF. The DNA for the CDR3 is TGTGCCAGCAGTTTCCGACAGGGCACAGATACGCAGTATTTT.

The chain joins TRBV5-1 to TRBJ2-7; D may match TRBD1 or TRBD2 (5 bases each). The germline V and J ends were trimmed by 4 bases and 2 bases, with 16 bases remaining between them. Germline V lookup: CDR1 SGHRS, CDR2 YFSETQ. The CDR3 is made up of 15 amino acids. This CDR3 reads CASSLARDGPYEQYF. The CDR3 DNA sequence: TGCGCCAGCAGCCTGGCACGGGACGGACCCTACGAGCAGTACTTC.

The V and J genes are TRBV9 and TRBJ2-5; D call uncertain. V gave up 4 bases and J gave up 5 bases, with 9 bases separating them. The CDR3 length is 12 residues. Per the germline V gene, CDR1 is SGDLS and CDR2 is YYNGEE. Here the CDR3 reads CASSLPSETQYF. Here the CDR3 DNA reads TGTGCCAGCAGCCTCCCCTCGGAGACCCAGTACTTC.

The J gene is TRBJ2-1, the V gene TRBV29-1; 7 nucleotides match TRBD1. The CDR3 length is 13 residues. Germline V lookup: CDR1 SQVTM, CDR2 ANQGSEA. Trimming at V came to 4 bases and at J to 6 bases, leaving 6 bases not matched to a gene. CDR3: CSVGENRGNEQFF. The DNA for the CDR3 is TGCAGCGTTGGGGAAAACAGGGGCAATGAGCAGTTCTTC.

This clonotype was seen a handful of times. The chain is built from TRBV6-5 and TRBJ1-1; D call uncertain. Looked up from germline, CDR1 is MNHEY and CDR2 is SVGAGI. The CDR3 contains 14 residues. Trimming cost V 6 bases and J 1 base, with 12 bases left between them. The CDR3 bases are TGTGCCAGCAGAGTCGGACGGAAGAACACTGAAGCTTTCTTT. This encodes CASRVGRKNTEAFF.

This clonotype was observed a single time. The genes are TRBV6-6 and TRBJ2-7, with a tentative D call TRBD2 (6 bases). V was trimmed by 10 bases and J by 6 bases, leaving 19 bases between them. This CDR3 is 13 amino acids long. Germline V gene lookup returns CDR1 MNHNY and CDR2 SVGAGI (reference sequence). The chain's CDR3 is CATLGGMTTEQYF. CDR3 bases: TGTGCCACGCTGGGCGGGATGACTACCGAGCAGTACTTC.

The chain combines TRBV12-3 or TRBV12-4 with TRBJ2-3, with D perhaps TRBD2 (5 bases). This CDR3 is 15 amino acids long. V gave up 5 bases and J gave up 5 bases, with 17 bases separating them. CDR3 in amino acids: CASSPEGRAGDTQYF. The DNA of the CDR3 is TGTGCCAGCAGTCCCGAAGGGCGGGCCGGAGATACGCAGTATTTT.

V usage is TRBV4-1 and J usage is TRBJ2-7, with 9 nucleotides matching TRBD1. CDR1 is MGHRA, CDR2 YSYEKL, per germline. This CDR3 has 16 residues. With 3 bases clipped from V and 2 bases from J, the junction kept 8 bases outside the gene matches. The CDR3 sequence is CASSHHTGTGTYEQYF. The CDR3 DNA follows: TGCGCCAGCAGCCACCACACCGGGACAGGGACCTACGAGCAGTACTTC.

This clonotype was counted a few times. This rearrangement joins TRBV19 to TRBJ1-1; 12 bases agree with TRBD1. The CDR3 sequence is 15 residues long. J lost 8 bases, V lost 3 bases, and 7 bases had no gene match. Germline assignment: CDR1 LNHDA and CDR2 SQIVND (reference sequence). The CDR3 coding sequence is TGTGCCAGTAGTATTCGGGTGGGACAGGGGGCCGAAGCTTTCTTT. It translates to CASSIRVGQGAEAFF.

V and J are TRBV6-2 or TRBV6-3 and TRBJ2-7, with 8 bases lining up with TRBD2. Germline-derived CDR1 and CDR2 are MNHEY and SVGEGT. J lost 1 base, V lost 6 bases, and 14 bases had no gene match. The CDR3 is made up of 17 amino acids. DNA of the CDR3: TGTGCCAGCAGCAATCGATTAGCGGGAAGGGTGTCCTACGAGCAGTACTTC. Protein product: CASSNRLAGRVSYEQYF.

This clonotype was seen a few times. This CDR3 reads CASSNGTSGADTQYF. For the CDR3, the DNA is TGCGCCAGCAGCAACGGGACTAGCGGGGCGGATACGCAGTATTTT. The chain is built from TRBV5-1 and TRBJ2-3; TRBD2 aligns across 13 bases. The CDR3 contains 15 residues. V was clipped by 4 bases and J by 6 bases; unmatched bases: 5. Germline V gene data show CDR1 as SGHRS and CDR2 as YFSETQ. The complete variable domain, with remaining parts taken from reference TRBV5-1 and TRBJ2-3, reads KAGVTQTPRYLIKTRGQQVTLSCSPISGHRSVSWYQQTPGQGLQFLFEYFSETQRNKGNFPGRFSGRQFSNSRSEMNVSTLELGDSALYLCASSNGTSGADTQYFGPGTRLTVL.

In its sample, this clonotype was seen a few times. The rearrangement joins TRBV29-1 to TRBJ2-2; D gene unclear. The CDR3 is 14 residues long. Germline CDR1 is SQVTM and CDR2 is ANQGSEA. Trimming shortened V by 7 bases and J by 0 bases, and 12 bases separated the two germline ends. CDR3 in DNA: TGCAGCGCAGAGAGACACACGAACACCGGGGAGCTGTTTTTT. This gives the protein CSAERHTNTGELFF.

The V and J genes are TRBV5-1 and TRBJ1-1, with TRBD1 identical over 8 bases. The germline gives CDR1 SGHRS, CDR2 YFSETQ. V lost 3 bases, J lost 0 bases, and 7 bases stayed unmatched. This CDR3 is built from 16 residues. The CDR3 sequence: CASSSDRAAMNTEAFF. The CDR3 DNA reads as TGCGCCAGCAGCTCGGACAGGGCGGCCATGAACACTGAAGCTTTCTTT. The variable domain in full, with the rest retrieved from reference TRBV5-1 and TRBJ1-1, is KAGVTQTPRYLIKTRGQQVTLSCSPISGHRSVSWYQQTPGQGLQFLFEYFSETQRNKGNFPGRFSGRQFSNSRSEMNVSTLELGDSALYLCASSSDRAAMNTEAFFGQGTRLTVV.

The chain carries TRBV30 and TRBJ1-1; 11 nucleotides line up with TRBD1. The V gene end was trimmed by 0 bases and the J gene end by 1 base; junction bases not matched to a gene: 16. Germline CDR1 is GTSNPN and CDR2 is SVGIG (reference sequence). CDR3 length equals 20 residues. The chain's CDR3 is CAWSVEILWTGGGKNTEAFF. The CDR3 DNA sequence: TGTGCCTGGAGTGTTGAAATCCTCTGGACAGGGGGCGGCAAGAACACTGAAGCTTTCTTT.

In its sample, this clonotype was seen a few times. The chain combines TRBV2 with TRBJ2-1; D is perhaps TRBD2 (6 bases). In germline, CDR1 is SNHLY, CDR2 FYNNEI. The CDR3 totals 14 residues. Trimming took off 6 bases at V and 6 bases at J, with 15 bases between the two ends. CDR3 sequence (DNA): TGTGCCAGCAGGGGATTCGGGACTGGCAATGAGCAGTTCTTC. It encodes CASRGFGTGNEQFF.

This clonotype was detected only a few times. V gene TRBV3-1 combines with J gene TRBJ2-1, with 13 bases matching TRBD2. Germline V gives CDR1 LGHDT, CDR2 YNNKEL (reference sequence). Trimming at V came to 5 bases and at J to 5 bases, leaving 3 bases not matched to a gene. There are 15 residues in the CDR3. CDR3 nucleotide sequence: TGTGCCAGCAGCACCACTAGCGGGGGGGACAATGAGCAGTTCTTC. Encoded protein: CASSTTSGGDNEQFF.

The chain links TRBV20-1 to TRBJ1-4, with D possibly being TRBD1 (5 bases). The CDR3 is 18 amino acids. The germline gives CDR1 DFQATT, CDR2 SNEGSKA (reference sequence). Trimming took 5 bases from V and 6 from J, leaving 28 bases between them. The CDR3 DNA is TGCAGTGCTGCCCGGGGTCCGCAGGGACTAAGATGGGATGAAAAACTGTTTTTT. Its translation is CSAARGPQGLRWDEKLFF.

This clonotype came up a few times. The chain uses TRBV5-1 and TRBJ2-3, with 9 bases matching TRBD2. J was trimmed by 11 bases and V by 0 bases; bases with no gene match: 10. This CDR3 has 15 amino acids. CDR1 and CDR2 from the germline V gene are SGHRS and YFSETQ. The CDR3 DNA follows: TGCGCCAGCAGCTTGGTAGCGGGGGCCCCGCAGGAGCAGTATTTT. This encodes CASSLVAGAPQEQYF.

CDR3 region: CASSLSARIAGEAYEQYF. CDR3 coding DNA: TGTGCCAGCAGTTTATCAGCCCGCATAGCGGGAGAGGCCTACGAGCAGTACTTC. This rearrangement joins TRBV12-3 or TRBV12-4 to TRBJ2-7, with TRBD2 identical over 9 bases. The CDR3 extends over 18 amino acids. The trim removed 2 bases at V and 2 bases at J, leaving 13 bases unmatched.

This clonotype was counted between two and nine times. The gene calls are TRBV3-1 and TRBJ1-5; 8 nucleotides agree with TRBD1. CDR1 and CDR2 from the germline V gene are LGHDT and YNNKEL (reference sequence). The CDR3 has 14 amino acids. The J segment lost 6 bases and the V segment lost 0 bases, leaving 1 base of the junction unmatched. The CDR3 is CASSQDRGRQPQHF. The DNA of the CDR3 is TGTGCCAGCAGCCAAGACAGGGGGCGTCAGCCCCAGCATTTT.